Below, 17 T cell receptor beta chains from the same sample are listed, as sequenced in a study of blood T cells in healthy people across ages. For the second PCR, which ran for about 6 to 11 cycles, a sample-barcoded 5' primer and a J-beta primer mix were used. TCRdb analysed the 5' RACE reads with MiXCR anew, one entry per CDR3 protein. The sample has some 880,000 distinct CDR3 sequences; 30% to 45% are singletons. The sequenced sample was blood. The source of these receptors is a man aged 18 to 35 in good health.

Note on this clonotype: This may be a read error, as it is one base from a much larger clone. The DNA for the CDR3 is TGTGCCAGCAGCTTACTCAGGGAGCCGGATGAAAAACTGTTTTTT. Protein product: CASSLLREPDEKLFF. This chain connects TRBV7-2 to TRBJ1-4; a possible D gene is TRBD1 (5 bases). The V and J ends lost 2 bases and 6 bases respectively, with 13 bases between them. The CDR3 sequence is 15 residues long. Germline V CDR1 and CDR2: SGHTA, FQGNSA.

This clonotype appeared many times. The rearrangement links TRBV4-1 to TRBJ1-1; D uncertain. The length of the CDR3 is 12 residues. Germline V CDR1 and CDR2: MGHRA, YSYEKL. Trimming left V 0 bases short and J 3 bases short, with 2 bases between. This CDR3 is CASSQDHTEAFF. The CDR3 DNA reads as TGCGCCAGCAGCCAAGATCACACTGAAGCTTTCTTT.

The chain recombines TRBV4-1 with TRBJ2-7, with 9 bases identical to TRBD2. The CDR3 contains 19 residues. V lost 3 bases to trimming and J lost 2 bases; unmatched junction nucleotides: 17. Per the germline V gene, CDR1 is MGHRA and CDR2 is YSYEKL. As DNA, the CDR3 is TGCGCCAGCAGCCAGGCTCCCATGCGGCTAGCGGGACTTCCCTACGAGCAGTACTTC. Translated: CASSQAPMRLAGLPYEQYF.

As regards this clonotype: Since a much larger clone is just one base distant, this may be a read error. The rearrangement uses TRBV7-9 and TRBJ2-5, with a tentative D call TRBD1 (6 bases). The CDR3 spans 15 residues. Germline loops: CDR1 SEHNR, CDR2 FQNEAQ (reference sequence). The CDR3 sequence: CASSRPQGWEETQHF. DNA of the CDR3: TGTGCCAGCAGCCGACCACAGGGTTGGGAAGAGACCCAGCACTTC.

This clonotype was seen a few times. The genes are TRBV7-2 and TRBJ1-4, with 7 bases matching TRBD1. Trimming cost V 2 bases and J 7 bases; bases outside gene matches: 7. This CDR3 has 15 amino acids. Germline values: CDR1 SGHTA, CDR2 FQGNSA. CDR3 DNA sequence: TGTGCCAGCAGCTTATACCCGAACAGGGGTGAAAAACTGTTTTTT. Translated, it gives CASSLYPNRGEKLFF.

This chain connects TRBV9 to TRBJ2-5, with a tentative D call TRBD1 (6 bases). The CDR3 has 16 residues. Germline assignment: CDR1 SGDLS and CDR2 YYNGEE. V lost 3 bases and J 11 bases, leaving 26 bases between the germline ends. The CDR3 protein is CASSETVVAGDSEQYF. CDR3 in DNA: TGTGCCAGCAGCGAAACAGTAGTGGCAGGGGATAGTGAGCAGTACTTC.

The CDR3 region is CASSSPGLAGGLEQFF. CDR3 nucleotides: TGTGCCAGCAGCTCACCCGGGCTAGCGGGAGGGTTGGAGCAGTTCTTC. This chain joins TRBV11-2 and TRBJ2-1, with 12 bases aligning to TRBD2. Germline assignment: CDR1 SGHAT and CDR2 FQNNGV. The V segment lost 4 bases and the J segment 10 bases; nucleotides outside the gene matches: 11. The CDR3 has 16 amino acids.

With respect to this clonotype: A read error is possible here, since a much larger clone lies one base away. V is TRBV4-2 and J is TRBJ2-3; D is uncertain. From germline, CDR1 is LGHNA and CDR2 YNFKEQ. Trimming shortened V by 0 bases and J by 4 bases, and 5 bases separated the two germline ends. CDR3 length: 13 residues. The chain's CDR3 is CASSQDSPDTQYF. In DNA, the CDR3 is TGTGCCAGCAGCCAAGATTCCCCAGATACGCAGTATTTT.

The chain carries TRBV20-1 and TRBJ1-2; a weak D match, TRBD1 (6 bases). V gave up 0 bases and J gave up 3 bases, with 11 bases separating them. From germline, CDR1 is DFQATT and CDR2 SNEGSKA (reference sequence). The CDR3 spans 14 residues. The CDR3 DNA reads TGCAGTGCTAGAGAACCTAACAGGGACTATGGCTACACCTTC. Its translation: CSAREPNRDYGYTF.

This clonotype was detected many times. V and J are TRBV12-3 or TRBV12-4 and TRBJ2-5; D uncertain. V gave up 2 bases and J gave up 4 bases, with 14 bases separating them. This CDR3 contains 15 residues. The CDR3 coding sequence is TGTGCCAGCAGTTTACTCGGGCAGGCCTCAGAGACCCAGTACTTC. Translating it yields CASSLLGQASETQYF.

With regard to this clonotype: A read error may be the cause here, since a much bigger clone is one base away. The genes are TRBV20-1 and TRBJ2-1; D is possibly TRBD1 (6 bases). This CDR3 is 15 amino acids long. CDR1 DFQATT and CDR2 SNEGSKA come from the germline V gene (reference sequence). The CDR3 DNA is TGCAGTACTAGAGAAAGGGGGATAAGGGACAATGAGCAGTTCTTC. Its translation is CSTRERGIRDNEQFF.

The chain links TRBV18 to TRBJ2-3, with TRBD1 as a possible D gene (5 bases). This CDR3 is 14 amino acids long. The germline CDR1 and CDR2 sequences are KGHSH and LQKENI. Between the trimmed V and J ends, which lost 4 bases and 1 base, there was a span of 9 bases. The CDR3 spells CASSRTRGTDTQYF. DNA of the CDR3: TGTGCCAGCTCACGGACCAGGGGCACAGATACGCAGTATTTT.

V and J are TRBV9 and TRBJ2-1, with TRBD2 matching 9 bases. Germline loops: CDR1 SGDLS, CDR2 YYNGEE. V dropped 0 bases and J dropped 8; count of bases not matched to a gene: 18. The CDR3 extends over 19 amino acids. The CDR3, as DNA: TGTGCCAGCAGCGTAGGGTTAGCGGGGGACGCTGTGGGTTTCGATGAGCAGTTCTTC. It yields the protein CASSVGLAGDAVGFDEQFF.

As regards this clonotype: This could be a read error, since a much larger clone is one nucleotide away. J is TRBJ2-7 and V is TRBV12-3 or TRBV12-4; possibly TRBD2 for D (5 bases). V dropped 1 base and J dropped 7 bases, with 11 bases sitting between them. The CDR3 covers 13 residues. CDR3 nucleotides: TGTGCCAGCAGTTTAGGTAGCGACGATGAGCAGTACTTC. It encodes CASSLGSDDEQYF.

This clonotype was seen only a few times. The chain joins TRBV30 to TRBJ2-5; tentatively, D is TRBD1 or TRBD2 (5 bases each). Between the trimmed V and J ends, which lost 1 base and 11 bases, there was a span of 11 bases. Germline V CDR1 and CDR2: GTSNPN, SVGIG (reference sequence). This CDR3 has 11 residues. Here the CDR3 DNA reads TGTGCCTGGAGTGAGTTTGAGGGGCAGTACTTC. Translation gives CAWSEFEGQYF.

The J gene is TRBJ1-5, the V gene TRBV7-2; tentatively, D is TRBD1 (5 bases). Germline CDR1 and CDR2: SGHTA and FQGNSA. V lost 3 bases to trimming and J lost 8 bases, with 11 bases between them. CDR3 length: 13 amino acids. Written as DNA, the CDR3 is TGTGCCAGCAGCTTTAGCGGGGGTGAGCCCCAGCATTTT. Its protein product is CASSFSGGEPQHF.

The chain has TRBV5-8 and TRBJ1-1, with D possibly matching TRBD1 (6 bases). This CDR3 is 13 amino acids long. V shed 3 bases and J shed 11 bases, with 17 bases lying between them. Germline V gene lookup returns CDR1 SGHTS and CDR2 YDEGEE. In DNA, the CDR3 is TGTGCCAGCAGCTCGTCAGGGGCGGGGAAGGCTTTCTTT. This sequence encodes CASSSSGAGKAFF.